A single sample gave rise to the 26 T cell receptor beta chains below, sequenced in a study of T-cell reconstitution after alpha-beta-depleted transplantation in children. The authors prepared the TCRbeta library with unique molecular identifiers. TCRdb passed the PCR reads through MiXCR, listing each CDR3 protein once. This sample yields roughly 610,000 distinct CDR3 sequences, of which over 9.5% are seen a single time; 3.5% to 5% belongs to the top ten. Sequencing used PBMCs from the stem cell graft donor, obtained from the stem cell graft. The origin of the receptors is a human donor who donated a stem cell graft to a child with acute myeloid leukemia.

This sequence joins TRBV20-1 and TRBJ2-5; D not certain. CDR1 and CDR2 (germline): DFQATT, SNEGSKA (reference sequence). The CDR3 totals 12 residues. V lost 1 base and J lost 5, with 8 bases in between. This CDR3 reads CSARAPPETQYF. As DNA, the CDR3 is TGCAGTGCTAGAGCTCCCCCGGAGACCCAGTACTTC.

The chain combines TRBV3-1 with TRBJ2-1; tentatively, D is TRBD1 or TRBD2 (5 bases each). The CDR3 contains 16 residues. Per germline, CDR1 LGHDT and CDR2 YNNKEL (reference sequence). V shed 4 bases and J shed 0 bases, with 13 bases lying between them. CDR3 sequence reads: CASSPASGGSYNEQFF. In DNA form, the CDR3 reads TGTGCCAGCAGCCCTGCTTCTGGGGGCTCCTACAATGAGCAGTTCTTC.

This clonotype was counted between two and nine times. V and J are TRBV4-3 and TRBJ2-7; 12 bases map to TRBD2. V lost 2 bases, J lost 4 bases, and 3 bases stayed unmatched. The germline V gene encodes CDR1 LGHNA and CDR2 YSLEER. The CDR3 is made up of 15 amino acids. This CDR3 is CASSQTSGRHYEQYF. CDR3 DNA: TGCGCCAGCAGCCAAACTAGCGGGAGGCATTACGAGCAGTACTTC.

This clonotype appeared many times. DNA of the CDR3: TGCGCCAGCAGCCAAGGCGGGAGGGACACAGATACGCAGTATTTT. The encoded protein is CASSQGGRDTDTQYF. J is TRBJ2-3 and V is TRBV4-3; the match to TRBD2 covers 9 bases. Germline CDR1 LGHNA, CDR2 YSLEER. The CDR3 covers 15 residues. J was trimmed by 2 bases and V by 1 base; bases with no gene match: 1.

This clonotype was counted a few times. The rearrangement links TRBV7-2 to TRBJ2-7, with 8 bases lining up with TRBD1. Germline CDR1 SGHTA, CDR2 FQGNSA. The CDR3 runs to 15 residues. V trimming: 6 bases; J trimming: 3 bases; junction bases outside the gene matches: 10. This CDR3 is CASRQNRGEVYEQYF. The CDR3 nucleotides read TGTGCCAGCAGGCAGAACAGGGGGGAGGTCTACGAGCAGTACTTC.

J is TRBJ2-7 and V is TRBV25-1, with TRBD2 as a possible D gene (6 bases). This CDR3 has 14 residues. Trimming cost V 2 bases and J 6 bases, with 14 bases left between them. Germline lookup yields CDR1 MGHDK and CDR2 SYGVNS. The CDR3 DNA sequence: TGTGCCAGCAGTGAAACGGGGGTTTTGGGCGAGCAGTACTTC. As protein: CASSETGVLGEQYF.

This clonotype was detected only once. Given a much more abundant clone one base away, this may be a read error. The CDR3 does not close with the conserved phenylalanine or tryptophan, likely indicating a read error. The CDR3 reads CATSREGTSYEQYY. The DNA for the CDR3 is TGTGCCACCAGCAGGGAAGGGACTAGCTACGAGCAGTACTAC. The V call is TRBV15, the J call TRBJ2-7, with 8 bases fitting TRBD2. The CDR3 is made up of 14 amino acids. Per germline, CDR1 LNHNV and CDR2 YYDKDF (reference sequence). Trimming took 3 bases from V and 3 from J; bases not matched to a gene: 4.

The gene calls are TRBV29-1 and TRBJ2-2; D uncertain. V was shortened by 6 bases and J by 4 bases, with 15 bases between the two germline ends. The CDR3 covers 14 residues. The germline gives CDR1 SQVTM, CDR2 ANQGSEA. DNA of the CDR3: TGCAGCGTCCCCAGGCCTGACACCACCGGGGAGCTGTTTTTT. It yields the protein CSVPRPDTTGELFF.

Note on this clonotype: This CDR3 fails to terminate in the conserved phenylalanine or tryptophan, so it likely reflects a read error. J is TRBJ1-6 and V is TRBV9; D uncertain. Per the germline V gene, CDR1 is SGDLS and CDR2 is YYNGEE. The CDR3 spans 12 residues. V lost 2 bases and J lost 10, with 7 bases in between. CDR3 sequence reads: CASSVKTSPLHL. The CDR3 coding sequence is TGTGCCAGCAGCGTCAAAACGTCACCCCTCCACCTT.

This clonotype was observed many times. The chain uses TRBV4-3 and TRBJ1-1; D possibly corresponds to TRBD1 (5 bases). V was shortened by 0 bases and J by 1 base, with 9 bases between the two germline ends. The CDR3 loop spans 15 amino acids. CDR1 and CDR2 (germline): LGHNA, YSLEER. CDR3 region: CASSQDRTRNTEAFF. CDR3 sequence (DNA): TGCGCCAGCAGCCAAGACAGGACACGGAACACTGAAGCTTTCTTT.

This clonotype was recorded at least ten times. The chain couples TRBV6-5 to TRBJ1-6; perhaps TRBD1 as D (6 bases). The V end lost 6 bases, the J end lost 7 bases, and 16 bases lay between the germline ends. The length of the CDR3 is 15 residues. Germline V gene data show CDR1 as MNHEY and CDR2 as SVGAGI. CDR3 protein: CASRAPQGGNSPLHF. The CDR3 nucleotides read TGTGCCAGCAGGGCCCCACAGGGTGGGAATTCACCCCTCCACTTT.

This clonotype has a count of ten or more. V and J are TRBV29-1 and TRBJ2-1; 9 bases map to TRBD1. The CDR3 length is 12 residues. With 7 bases clipped from V and 10 bases from J, the junction kept 8 bases outside the gene matches. Germline V gene sequence: CDR1 SQVTM, CDR2 ANQGSEA. The CDR3 spells CSGGQGRGEQFF. The DNA of the CDR3 is TGCAGCGGGGGACAGGGTCGGGGGGAGCAGTTCTTC.

This clonotype was detected a few times. The chain uses TRBV4-3 and TRBJ2-3; D uncertain. Between the trimmed V and J ends, which lost 0 bases and 4 bases, there was a span of 11 bases. Germline V gene lookup returns CDR1 LGHNA and CDR2 YSLEER. There are 15 residues in the CDR3. DNA of the CDR3: TGCGCCAGCAGCCAAGATTGGGTCTCATCAGATACGCAGTATTTT. Residues: CASSQDWVSSDTQYF.

The genes are TRBV5-1 and TRBJ1-1; 8 nucleotides match TRBD1. Trimming took 4 bases from V and 0 from J; bases not matched to a gene: 14. CDR3 size: 18 residues. From germline, CDR1 is SGHRS and CDR2 YFSETQ. The CDR3: CASSLQGQGSPMNTEAFF. In DNA form, the CDR3 reads TGCGCCAGCAGCCTACAAGGACAGGGCTCTCCAATGAACACTGAAGCTTTCTTT.

This clonotype was seen only a few times. This sequence joins TRBV4-2 and TRBJ2-3, with TRBD2 matching 9 bases. CDR1 and CDR2 (germline): LGHNA, YNFKEQ. There are 19 residues in the CDR3. Trimming removed 3 bases from V and 4 bases from J; junction bases left unmatched: 17. The CDR3 nucleotides read TGTGCCAGCAGCCACCCCAAGTCCCTTAGCGGGAGCGGGGCAGATACGCAGTATTTT. It encodes CASSHPKSLSGSGADTQYF.

This clonotype was counted only a few times. The chain combines TRBV7-2 with TRBJ2-1, with a weak D call TRBD2 (6 bases). The CDR3 loop spans 17 amino acids. From germline, CDR1 is SGHTA and CDR2 FQGNSA. V was shortened by 2 bases and J by 0 bases, with 14 bases between the two germline ends. CDR3 residues: CASSLNPPRGSYNEQFF. Here the CDR3 DNA reads TGTGCCAGCAGCTTAAACCCGCCGCGGGGCTCCTACAATGAGCAGTTCTTC.

The V and J genes are TRBV7-9 and TRBJ2-2, with D perhaps matching TRBD1 or TRBD2 (5 bases each). Germline-derived CDR1 and CDR2 are SEHNR and FQNEAQ (reference sequence). The V end was cut by 5 bases, the J end by 7 bases, with 20 bases between. The CDR3 runs to 16 residues. CDR3 sequence reads: CASSRPEGPSGGELFF. The CDR3 coding sequence is TGTGCCAGCAGCCGGCCCGAGGGACCAAGTGGCGGGGAGCTGTTTTTT.

This clonotype was seen at least ten times. The chain couples TRBV7-2 to TRBJ2-5; 9 nucleotides agree with TRBD2. Germline lookup yields CDR1 SGHTA and CDR2 FQGNSA. Trimming removed 4 bases from V and 0 bases from J; junction bases left unmatched: 3. The length of the CDR3 is 15 residues. CDR3 nucleotides: TGTGCCAGCAGCTCTAGCGGGATGTACCAAGAGACCCAGTACTTC. This sequence encodes CASSSSGMYQETQYF.

This clonotype was observed a handful of times. CDR3 sequence reads: CSASETGGTEAFF. In nucleotides, the CDR3 is TGCAGTGCTAGTGAGACAGGGGGCACTGAAGCTTTCTTT. The chain recombines TRBV20-1 with TRBJ1-1; 9 bases are a match to TRBD1. This CDR3 contains 13 residues. Germline V CDR1 and CDR2: DFQATT, SNEGSKA (reference sequence). V trimming: 3 bases; J trimming: 4 bases; junction bases outside the gene matches: 3.

The table lists this clonotype with a few counts. V and J are TRBV20-1 and TRBJ2-7, with D maybe TRBD1 (6 bases). The CDR3 covers 16 residues. The V end lost 0 bases, the J end lost 3 bases, and 18 bases lay between the germline ends. The germline CDR1 and CDR2 sequences are DFQATT and SNEGSKA (reference sequence). CDR3 protein: CSARDGSRTEFYEQYF. CDR3 in DNA: TGCAGTGCTAGAGATGGTTCCCGGACAGAGTTCTACGAGCAGTACTTC.

The chain has TRBV6-5 and TRBJ2-5; no definite D call. Germline V CDR1 and CDR2: MNHEY, SVGAGI. Trimming removed 2 bases at V and 5 bases at J, with 15 bases between. CDR3 length: 15 residues. The CDR3 coding sequence is TGTGCCAGCAGTTACGTCACCCTAGAGGCGGAGACCCAGTACTTC. The encoded protein is CASSYVTLEAETQYF.

The sample holds a few counts of this clonotype. CDR3 coding DNA: TGCGCCAGCAGCTTGGAACAGGGCCCCACAGATACGCAGTATTTT. Protein: CASSLEQGPTDTQYF. The chain links TRBV5-1 to TRBJ2-3, with D maybe TRBD1 (6 bases). The CDR3 runs 15 residues. The V gene's germline CDR1 is SGHRS and CDR2 YFSETQ. V was shortened by 0 bases and J by 2 bases, with 10 bases between the two germline ends.

A few counts support this clonotype. The chain uses TRBV2 and TRBJ2-7; TRBD2 might be the D (6 bases). V was clipped by 11 bases and J by 0 bases, with 17 bases between them. The length of the CDR3 is 14 residues. Looked up from germline, CDR1 is SNHLY and CDR2 is FYNNEI. Here the CDR3 DNA reads TGTGCCTCCAGGTCCGACGGGAGCTCCTACGAGCAGTACTTC. Translating gives CASRSDGSSYEQYF.

This clonotype was counted many times. V and J are TRBV28 and TRBJ2-7; 7 bases align to TRBD1. CDR3 length: 14 residues. Per germline, CDR1 MDHEN and CDR2 SYDVKM. With V trimmed by 6 bases and J by 1 base, 6 bases remained unmatched. CDR3 sequence reads: CASSRQTGSYEQYF. The DNA for the CDR3 is TGTGCCAGCAGCCGGCAGACAGGGTCCTACGAGCAGTACTTC.

The gene calls are TRBV11-3 and TRBJ2-7; D is unresolved. The V gene's germline CDR1 is SGHNT and CDR2 YENEEA. The length of the CDR3 is 14 residues. V was trimmed by 5 bases and J by 0 bases, leaving 11 bases between them. CDR3 bases: TGTGCCAGCAGCATTCACAGCAGCTCCTACGAGCAGTACTTC. Translated: CASSIHSSSYEQYF.

This clonotype was seen more than once but under ten times. The gene calls are TRBV7-2 and TRBJ2-7; 7 bases agree with TRBD1. Germline V gene lookup returns CDR1 SGHTA and CDR2 FQGNSA. There are 14 residues in the CDR3. V shed 4 bases and J 0 bases; nucleotides not matched to a gene: 3. Written as DNA, the CDR3 is TGTGCCAGCAGCTCCCGGACAGGCTCCTACGAGCAGTACTTC. Its protein product is CASSSRTGSYEQYF.